This T cell receptor (beta chain) appears in the sequencing data of a study of CD8+CD57+ T cells in acquired aplastic anemia. This clonotype has a count of ten or more. Genomic DNA provided the template from which TCR beta VDJ and CDR3 profiles were obtained. Using its own MiXCR run on the reads, TCRdb lists one record per CDR3 protein. The data hold hundreds of thousands of distinct CDR3 sequences, with approximately 55% observed a single time. This CDR3 comprises 17 residues. The germline CDR1 and CDR2 sequences are DFQATT and SNEGSKA (reference sequence). V gave up 1 base and J gave up 0 bases; unmatched junction bases: 4.

The chain recombines TRBV20-1 with TRBJ2-1; TRBD2 aligns across 12 bases. The TCR originated in a human donor with severe aplastic anemia or a healthy control (not recorded which). Material: sorted CD4+, CD8+, or CD8+CD57+ T cells (not recorded which) from PBMCs. In DNA, the CDR3 is TGCAGTGCTAGAGTGCTAGCGGGGGGGTACTCCTACAATGAGCAGTTCTTC. Translation: CSARVLAGGYSYNEQFF.